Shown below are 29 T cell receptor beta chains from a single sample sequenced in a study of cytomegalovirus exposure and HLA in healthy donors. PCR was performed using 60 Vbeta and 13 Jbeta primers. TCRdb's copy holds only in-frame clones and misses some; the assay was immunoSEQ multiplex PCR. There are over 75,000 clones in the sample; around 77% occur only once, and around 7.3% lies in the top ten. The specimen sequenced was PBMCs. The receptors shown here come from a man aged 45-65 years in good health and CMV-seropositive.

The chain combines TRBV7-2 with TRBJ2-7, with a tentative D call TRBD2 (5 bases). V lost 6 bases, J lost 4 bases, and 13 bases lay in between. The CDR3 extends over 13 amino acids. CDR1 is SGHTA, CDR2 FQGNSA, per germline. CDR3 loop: CASSRDLPYEQYF. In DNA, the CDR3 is TGTGCCAGCAGTCGGGATCTGCCTTACGAGCAGTACTTC.

The CDR3: CASSPPTGNSGNTIYF. The CDR3 DNA reads as TGTGCCAGCAGCCCACCGACAGGGAACTCTGGAAACACCATATATTTT. The chain employs TRBV7-9 and TRBJ1-3; 7 nucleotides agree with TRBD1. The trim removed 5 bases at V and 0 bases at J, leaving 7 bases unmatched. The CDR3 sequence is 16 residues long. The germline gives CDR1 SEHNR, CDR2 FQNEAQ (reference sequence).

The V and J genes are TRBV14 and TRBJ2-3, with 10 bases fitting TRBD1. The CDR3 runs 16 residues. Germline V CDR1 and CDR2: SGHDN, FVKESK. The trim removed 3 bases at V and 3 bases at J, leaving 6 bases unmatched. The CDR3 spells CASSQTGGGLTDTQYF. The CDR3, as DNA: TGTGCCAGCAGCCAGACAGGGGGCGGACTTACAGATACGCAGTATTTT.

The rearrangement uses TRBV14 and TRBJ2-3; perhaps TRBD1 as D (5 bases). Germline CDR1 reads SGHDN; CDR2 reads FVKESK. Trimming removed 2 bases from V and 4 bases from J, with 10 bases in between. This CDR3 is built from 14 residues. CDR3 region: CASSQHQGADTQYF. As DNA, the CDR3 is TGTGCCAGCAGCCAACACCAGGGTGCAGATACGCAGTATTTT.

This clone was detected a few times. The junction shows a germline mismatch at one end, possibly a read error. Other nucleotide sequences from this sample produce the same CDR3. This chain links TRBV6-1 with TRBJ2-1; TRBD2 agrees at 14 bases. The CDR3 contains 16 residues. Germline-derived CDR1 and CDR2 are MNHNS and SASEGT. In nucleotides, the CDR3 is TGTGCCAGCAGTGAGGGACTAGCGGGGGCATACAATGAGCAATTCTTC. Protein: CASSEGLAGAYNEQFF.

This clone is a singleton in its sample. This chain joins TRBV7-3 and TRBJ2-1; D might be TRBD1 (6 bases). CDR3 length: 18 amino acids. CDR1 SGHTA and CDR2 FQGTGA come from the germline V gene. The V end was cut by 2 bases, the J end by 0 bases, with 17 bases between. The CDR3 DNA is TGTGCCAGCAGCTTATCAGCAGGGGCCCCTAGCTCCTACAATGAGCAGTTCTTC. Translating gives CASSLSAGAPSSYNEQFF.

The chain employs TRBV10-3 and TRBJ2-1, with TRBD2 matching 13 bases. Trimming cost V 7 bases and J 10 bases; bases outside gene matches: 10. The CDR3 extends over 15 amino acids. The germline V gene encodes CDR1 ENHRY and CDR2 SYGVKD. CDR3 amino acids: CAITPLAGGPAEQFF. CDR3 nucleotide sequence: TGTGCCATCACCCCACTAGCGGGGGGGCCAGCGGAGCAGTTCTTC.

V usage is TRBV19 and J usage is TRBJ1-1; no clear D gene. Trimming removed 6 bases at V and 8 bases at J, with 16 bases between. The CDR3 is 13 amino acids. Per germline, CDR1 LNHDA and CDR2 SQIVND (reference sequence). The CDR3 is CASSPRQRVEAFF. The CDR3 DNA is TGTGCCAGTAGCCCGAGGCAGAGGGTAGAAGCTTTCTTT.

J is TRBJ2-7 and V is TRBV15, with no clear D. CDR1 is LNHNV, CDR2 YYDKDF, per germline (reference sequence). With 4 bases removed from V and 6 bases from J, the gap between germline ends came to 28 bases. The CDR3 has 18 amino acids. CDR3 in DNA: TGTGCCACCAGCATATCGCAACGCGGAGTAGTCCCCACTTCCGAGCAGTACTTC. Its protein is CATSISQRGVVPTSEQYF.

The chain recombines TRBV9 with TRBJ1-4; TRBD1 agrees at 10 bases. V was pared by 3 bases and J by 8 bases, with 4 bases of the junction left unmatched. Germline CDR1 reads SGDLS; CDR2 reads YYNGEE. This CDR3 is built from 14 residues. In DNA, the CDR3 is TGTGCCAGCAGCGAGACAGGGGGCCGCGAAAAACTGTTTTTT. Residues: CASSETGGREKLFF.

The CDR3 sequence: CASSRDRDIGYTF. CDR3 sequence (DNA): TGTGCCAGCTCACGGGACAGGGACATAGGCTACACCTTC. J is TRBJ1-2 and V is TRBV18; TRBD1 aligns across 9 bases. The CDR3 has 13 amino acids. J was trimmed by 8 bases and V by 4 bases; bases with no gene match: 5. The germline CDR1 and CDR2 sequences are KGHSH and LQKENI.

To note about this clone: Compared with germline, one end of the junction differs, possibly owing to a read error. The CDR3 reads CASSQDWSGGAPRLF. The CDR3 DNA is TGTGCCAGCAGCCAAGATTGGAGCGGGGGGGCTCCACGGCTCTTC. The chain is built from TRBV4-2 and TRBJ2-1; 10 nucleotides line up with TRBD2. Germline CDR1 reads LGHNA; CDR2 reads YNFKEQ. The CDR3 length is 15 residues.

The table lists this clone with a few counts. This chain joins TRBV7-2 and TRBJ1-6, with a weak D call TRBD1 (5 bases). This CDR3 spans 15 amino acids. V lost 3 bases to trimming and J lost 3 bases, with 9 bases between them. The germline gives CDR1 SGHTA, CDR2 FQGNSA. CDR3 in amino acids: CASSFQTDYNSPLHF. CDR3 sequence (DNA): TGTGCCAGCAGCTTTCAGACAGACTATAATTCACCCCTCCACTTT. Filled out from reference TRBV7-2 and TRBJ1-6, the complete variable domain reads GAGVSQSPSNKVTEKGKDVELRCDPISGHTALYWYRQSLGQGLEFLIYFQGNSAPDKSGLPSDRFSAERTGGSVSTLTIQRTQQEDSAVYLCASSFQTDYNSPLHFGNGTRLTVT.

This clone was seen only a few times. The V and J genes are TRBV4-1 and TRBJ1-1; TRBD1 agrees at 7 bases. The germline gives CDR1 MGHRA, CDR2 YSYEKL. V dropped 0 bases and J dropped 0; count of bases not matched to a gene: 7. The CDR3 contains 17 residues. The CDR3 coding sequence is TGCGCCAGCAGCCAAGATAGGGTAGGGGGCATGAACACTGAAGCTTTCTTT. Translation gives CASSQDRVGGMNTEAFF.

The CDR3 here is CASSEGPTANYGYTF. The CDR3 DNA is TGTGCCAGCAGCGAGGGTCCGACAGCTAACTATGGCTACACCTTC. The genes are TRBV9 and TRBJ1-2, with D possibly matching TRBD1 (5 bases). This CDR3 is 15 amino acids long. V lost 3 bases, J lost 0 bases, and 12 bases lay in between. The V gene's germline CDR1 is SGDLS and CDR2 YYNGEE.

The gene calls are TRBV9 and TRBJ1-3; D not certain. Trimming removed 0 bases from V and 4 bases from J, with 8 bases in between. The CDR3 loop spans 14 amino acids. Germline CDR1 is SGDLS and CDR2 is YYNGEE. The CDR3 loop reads CASSVEAGGNTIYF. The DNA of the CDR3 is TGTGCCAGCAGCGTAGAGGCAGGAGGAAACACCATATATTTT.

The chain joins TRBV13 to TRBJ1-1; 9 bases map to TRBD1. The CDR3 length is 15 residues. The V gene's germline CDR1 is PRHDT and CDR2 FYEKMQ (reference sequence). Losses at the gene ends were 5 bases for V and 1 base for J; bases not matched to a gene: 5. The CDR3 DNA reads TGTGCCAGCAGCCCGGGACAGGGCTGGAACACTGAAGCTTTCTTT. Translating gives CASSPGQGWNTEAFF.

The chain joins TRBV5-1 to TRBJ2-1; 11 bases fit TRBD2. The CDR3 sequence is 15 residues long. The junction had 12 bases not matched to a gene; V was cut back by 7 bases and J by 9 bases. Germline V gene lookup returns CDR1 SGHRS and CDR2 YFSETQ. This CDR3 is CASGGLADLRGEQFF. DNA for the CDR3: TGCGCCAGCGGGGGACTAGCGGACCTACGTGGTGAGCAGTTCTTC.

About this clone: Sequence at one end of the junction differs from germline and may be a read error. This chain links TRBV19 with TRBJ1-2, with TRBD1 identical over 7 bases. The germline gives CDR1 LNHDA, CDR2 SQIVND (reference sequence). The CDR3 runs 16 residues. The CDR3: CATSEIGTATNYGYTF. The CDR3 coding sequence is TGCGCTACTTCAGAAATCGGGACAGCTACGAACTATGGCTACACCTTC.

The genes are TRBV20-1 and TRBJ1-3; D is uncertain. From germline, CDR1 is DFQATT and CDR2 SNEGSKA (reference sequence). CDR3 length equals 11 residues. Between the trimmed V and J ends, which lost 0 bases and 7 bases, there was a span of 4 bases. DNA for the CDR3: TGCAGTGCTAGAGATCTGAACACCATATATTTT. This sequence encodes CSARDLNTIYF.

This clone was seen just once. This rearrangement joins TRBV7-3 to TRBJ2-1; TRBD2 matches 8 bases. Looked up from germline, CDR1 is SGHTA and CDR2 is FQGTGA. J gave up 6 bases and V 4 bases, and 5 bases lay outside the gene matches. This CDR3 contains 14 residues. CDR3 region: CASSSTGTSNEQFF. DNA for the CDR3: TGTGCCAGCAGCTCAACCGGGACTAGCAATGAGCAGTTCTTC.

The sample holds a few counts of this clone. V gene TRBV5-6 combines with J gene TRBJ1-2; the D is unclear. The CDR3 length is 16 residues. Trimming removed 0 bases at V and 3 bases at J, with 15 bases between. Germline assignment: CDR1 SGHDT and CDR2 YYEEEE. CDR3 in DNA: TGTGCCAGCAGCTTGGAATGGGCAGCGGCATACTATGGCTACACCTTC. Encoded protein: CASSLEWAAAYYGYTF.

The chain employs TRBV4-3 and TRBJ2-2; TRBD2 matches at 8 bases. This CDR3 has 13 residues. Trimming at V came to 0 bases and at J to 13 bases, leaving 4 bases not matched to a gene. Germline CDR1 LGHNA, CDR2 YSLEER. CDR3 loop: CASSQEIAGLLFF. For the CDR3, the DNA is TGCGCCAGCAGCCAAGAAATAGCGGGGTTGCTGTTTTTT.

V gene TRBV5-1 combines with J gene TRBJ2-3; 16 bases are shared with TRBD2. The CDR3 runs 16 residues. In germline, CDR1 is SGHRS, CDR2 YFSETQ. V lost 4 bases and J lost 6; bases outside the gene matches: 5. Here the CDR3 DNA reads TGCGCCAGCAGCGAGGGACTAGCGGGGGGGCCCGATACGCAGTATTTT. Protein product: CASSEGLAGGPDTQYF.

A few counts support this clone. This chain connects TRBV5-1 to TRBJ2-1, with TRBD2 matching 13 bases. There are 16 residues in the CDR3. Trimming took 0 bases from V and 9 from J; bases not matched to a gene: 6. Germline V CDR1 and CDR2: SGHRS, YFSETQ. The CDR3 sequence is CASSLDLLAGGREQFF. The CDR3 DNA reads TGCGCCAGCAGCTTGGATCTACTAGCGGGGGGGCGTGAGCAGTTCTTC.

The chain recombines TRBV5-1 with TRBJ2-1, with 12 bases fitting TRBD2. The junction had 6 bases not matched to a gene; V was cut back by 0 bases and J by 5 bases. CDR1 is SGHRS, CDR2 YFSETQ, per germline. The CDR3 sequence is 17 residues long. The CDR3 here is CASSLASGGAINNEQFF. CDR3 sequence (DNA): TGCGCCAGCAGCTTGGCTAGCGGGGGGGCCATAAACAATGAGCAGTTCTTC.

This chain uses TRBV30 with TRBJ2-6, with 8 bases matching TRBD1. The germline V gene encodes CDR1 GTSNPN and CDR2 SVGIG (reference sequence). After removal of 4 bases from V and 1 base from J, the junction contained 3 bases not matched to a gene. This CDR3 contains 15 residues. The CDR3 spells CAWTGGASGANVLTF. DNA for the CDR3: TGTGCCTGGACAGGGGGCGCGTCTGGGGCCAACGTCCTGACTTTC.

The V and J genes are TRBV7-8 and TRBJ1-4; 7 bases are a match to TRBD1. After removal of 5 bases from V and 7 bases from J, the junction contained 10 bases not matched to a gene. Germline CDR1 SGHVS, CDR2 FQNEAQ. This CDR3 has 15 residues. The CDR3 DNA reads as TGTGCCAGCAGCCTAATCAGGGGGAATGTTGAAAAACTGTTTTTT. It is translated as CASSLIRGNVEKLFF. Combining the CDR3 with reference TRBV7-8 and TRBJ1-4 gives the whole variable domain GAGVSQSPRYKVAKRGQDVALRCDPISGHVSLFWYQQALGQGPEFLTYFQNEAQLDKSGLPSDRFFAERPEGSVSTLKIQRTQQEDSAVYLCASSLIRGNVEKLFFGSGTQLSVL.

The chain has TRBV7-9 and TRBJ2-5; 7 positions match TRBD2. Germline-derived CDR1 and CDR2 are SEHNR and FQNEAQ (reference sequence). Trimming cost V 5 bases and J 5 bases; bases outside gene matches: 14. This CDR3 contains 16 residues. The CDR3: CASSIHRDAGGETQYF. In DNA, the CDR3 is TGTGCCAGCAGCATCCACCGGGACGCCGGGGGGGAGACCCAGTACTTC.